Listed below are T cell receptor beta chains from one sample, sequenced in a study of cytomegalovirus exposure and HLA in healthy donors. This table comes from immunoSEQ multiplex PCR, and its TCRdb copy is limited to in-frame clones, with some not included. The sample lists about 120,000 clones; 60% to 85% were seen once. The sequencing input was PBMCs. The receptors were sampled from a woman aged 40 to 55 in good health and CMV-seropositive. Both conserved end residues are part of each CDR3. The order of the fields is clone size, CDR3 length, J gene, D gene, V gene, CDR3 DNA, CDR3 protein. A D gene is named only where the DNA matches it firmly. Some rows mark clone size as missing; the rest say once, few, many or name a class of expanded clone.

>.|15|TRBJ2-5|.|TRBV14
TGTGCCAGCAGCAAGGAGGGGCCGGTCGGGGAGACCCAGTACTTC
CASSKEGPVGETQYF
>.|14|TRBJ1-2|.|TRBV5-6
TGTGCCAGCAGCTCCTGGGGGAGGACGGATGGCTACACCTTC
CASSSWGRTDGYTF
>.|15|TRBJ1-1|.|TRBV5-4
TGTGCCAGCAGCTGGCTGGGGCCAATGAACACTGAAGCTTTCTTT
CASSWLGPMNTEAFF
>.|17|TRBJ2-4|TRBD2|TRBV18
TGTGCCAGCTCACCACTCCCGGCGGGAGGGCCTGGAAACATTCAGTACTTC
CASSPLPAGGPGNIQYF
>.|14|TRBJ2-7|.|TRBV29-1
TGCAGCGTTAAAGATGACAGACTCCCCTACGAGCAGTACTTC
CSVKDDRLPYEQYF
>.|13|TRBJ1-2|.|TRBV19
TGTGCCAGCTGGGGGCCGTCAATTCAGGGCTACACCTTC
CASWGPSIQGYTF
>.|15|TRBJ2-5|.|TRBV7-9
TGTGCCAGCAGCCCCAGACAGGGCGGGGGGGAGACCCAGTACTTC
CASSPRQGGGETQYF
>few|13|TRBJ1-1|.|TRBV6-1
TGTGCCAGCAATAGGGCGGGGGTCACTGAAGCTTTCTTT
CASNRAGVTEAFF
>.|15|TRBJ1-3|TRBD1|TRBV11-2
TGTGCCAGCAGCTCTTGGACAGGGGAATTAAACACCATATATTTT
CASSSWTGELNTIYF
>once|13|TRBJ2-5|.|TRBV11-3
TGTGCCAGCAGCTTAGATGGAACGGGGACCCAGTACTTC
CASSLDGTGTQYF
>.|16|TRBJ2-1|TRBD2|TRBV9
TGTGCCAGCAGCGTCGAAGCGGGGCGCTCCTACAATGAGCAGTTCTTC
CASSVEAGRSYNEQFF
>.|15|TRBJ1-3|.|TRBV7-8
TGTGCCAGCAGCCTGAACAGCCGTTCTGGAAACACCATATATTTT
CASSLNSRSGNTIYF
>.|15|TRBJ2-3|.|TRBV7-9
TGTGCCAGCAGCTCGTCCACAGGGACCACAGATACGCAGTATTTT
CASSSSTGTTDTQYF